This is a list of T cell receptor beta chains from one sample in a study of cytomegalovirus exposure and HLA in healthy donors. Using immunoSEQ multiplex PCR, the repertoire was profiled, and TCRdb retains in-frame clones only, with some absent. The repertoire holds roughly 180,000 clones, with about 80% as singletons. The sequenced sample consisted of PBMCs. The receptors come from a man aged 30-40 years in good health and CMV-seronegative. CDR3s include the opening cysteine and the closing phenylalanine or tryptophan. The D gene is left open where the match is weak. Expanded clones are given a class, and other clones once, few, many or no size at all.

d_call,j_call,v_call,clone_size,cdr3_nt,cdr3_aa
TRBD2,TRBJ2-3,TRBV7-8,NA,TGTGCCAGCAGCTCCAGGACTAGCGGAGCCACAGATACGCAGTATTTT,CASSSRTSGATDTQYF
TRBD2,TRBJ2-2,TRBV27,NA,TGTGCCAGCAGTCGAGGGGCTAGCGGGAGTCTTACCGGGGAGCTGTTTTTT,CASSRGASGSLTGELFF
TRBD2,TRBJ2-5,TRBV5-8,NA,TGTGCCAGCAGCTTCCGGACTAGCGAAAAGACCCAGTACTTC,CASSFRTSEKTQYF
TRBD2,TRBJ2-2,TRBV7-3,NA,TGTGCCAGCAGCTTTGAGACTAGCGGGACCACCGGGGAGCTGTTTTTT,CASSFETSGTTGELFF
TRBD1,TRBJ2-2,TRBV18,NA,TGTGCCAGCTCACCGGACAGGGTCGGGGAGCTGTTTTTT,CASSPDRVGELFF
NA,TRBJ1-4,TRBV4-2,NA,TGTGCCAGCAGCCAAGAAGGCTCGGGACTCCGAGGGGAAAAACTGTTTTTT,CASSQEGSGLRGEKLFF
TRBD2,TRBJ2-5,TRBV5-4,NA,TGTGCCAGCAGCTTGGGAGGACTAGCGAACACCATCCAAGAGACCCAGTACTTC,CASSLGGLANTIQETQYF
NA,TRBJ2-1,TRBV27,NA,TGTGCCAGCAGTCCCCTACTAGCTGGAGGGCCGGGGAATGAGCAGTTCTTC,CASSPLLAGGPGNEQFF
TRBD1,TRBJ1-1,TRBV6-6,few,TGTGCCGGGCTAAGGGGGCGCGGATTTGAAGCTTTCTTT,CAGLRGRGFEAFF
NA,TRBJ2-7,TRBV4-1,NA,TGCGCCAGCAGCCAAGATTTACGCTGGAGTTACGAGCAGTACTTC,CASSQDLRWSYEQYF
NA,TRBJ2-7,TRBV7-7,NA,TGTGCTAGCAGCAAATCCCCGGGATCCTACGAGCAGTACTTC,CASSKSPGSYEQYF
TRBD2,TRBJ2-1,TRBV6-5,few,TGTGCCAGCAAAGGGACTAGCCCTTACAATGAGCAGTTCTTC,CASKGTSPYNEQFF
NA,TRBJ2-1,TRBV19,NA,TGTGCCAGTAGTATAGGTGGGGGGACTTACAATGAGCAGTTCTTC,CASSIGGGTYNEQFF
TRBD1,TRBJ2-6,TRBV7-8,NA,TGTGCCAGCAGCCCTTGGACAGGGGACACTGGGGCCAACGTCCTGACTTTC,CASSPWTGDTGANVLTF
TRBD1,TRBJ2-7,TRBV18,NA,TGTGCCAGCTCACCTGGACAGGGGGCTGTCTACGAGCAGTACTTC,CASSPGQGAVYEQYF
NA,TRBJ2-1,TRBV4-3,NA,TGCGCCAGCAGCCAAGATCTTGAAAGTGGGAGCTCCTACAATGAGCAGTTCTTC,CASSQDLESGSSYNEQFF
NA,TRBJ2-2,TRBV5-6,once,TGTGCCAGCAGCTCCTACAGGGAAACCGGGGAGCTGTTTTTT,CASSSYRETGELFF